The 5 T cell receptor beta chains listed next were all sequenced from one sample in a study of blood T cell repertoires in COVID-19. Only in-frame clones appear in the TCRdb table, and some are missing; sequencing was by immunoSEQ multiplex PCR. The table has about 210,000 clones, about 90% seen once. The sample consisted of peripheral blood. The receptors were gathered from a man aged 25 to 45 with acute or convalescent COVID-19.

V and J are TRBV5-1 and TRBJ2-7; 10 bases line up with TRBD1. CDR3 size: 16 residues. Germline loops: CDR1 SGHRS, CDR2 YFSETQ. J lost 2 bases, V lost 3 bases, and 8 bases had no gene match. CDR3 sequence (DNA): TGCGCCAGCAGCTGGAACCCGGGACAGGGGACCTACGAGCAGTACTTC. It codes for CASSWNPGQGTYEQYF.

Written as DNA, the CDR3 is TGCGCCAGCAGTTCAGGGGCCGGGGAGCTGTTTTTT. Translation gives CASSSGAGELFF. The chain links TRBV5-1 to TRBJ2-2; a weak D match, TRBD1 (6 bases). Germline lookup yields CDR1 SGHRS and CDR2 YFSETQ. Trimming took 5 bases from V and 6 from J, leaving 8 bases between them. This CDR3 comprises 12 residues.

DNA of the CDR3: TGTGCCAGCAGCCTTAAAACAGGGTGGAGGACAGATACGCAGTATTTT. Protein: CASSLKTGWRTDTQYF. V is TRBV9 and J is TRBJ2-3, with TRBD1 as a possible D gene (6 bases). Germline CDR1 and CDR2: SGDLS and YYNGEE. The CDR3 length is 16 residues. The V end lost 4 bases, the J end lost 3 bases, and 18 bases lay between the germline ends.

The chain recombines TRBV3-1 (or the pseudogene TRBV3-2) with TRBJ2-7; TRBD1 matches at 10 bases. This CDR3 region has 15 residues. Trimming took 1 base from V and 2 from J; bases not matched to a gene: 2. The germline gives CDR1 LGHDT, CDR2 YNNKEL (reference sequence). CDR3 nucleotide sequence: TGTGCCAGCAGCCAAGGGACAGGGGGACCCTACGAGCAGTACTTC. It translates to CASSQGTGGPYEQYF.

The chain links TRBV12-3 or TRBV12-4 to TRBJ1-2; 7 positions match TRBD1. The CDR3 loop spans 13 amino acids. V dropped 3 bases and J dropped 6; count of bases not matched to a gene: 4. The CDR3 DNA sequence: TGTGCCAGCAGTTTGACAGGGCGACATGGCTACACCTTC. Amino acids: CASSLTGRHGYTF.